The T cell receptor beta chain described here comes from a study of cytomegalovirus exposure and HLA in healthy donors. Study overall: The same platform was used for the 90 to 150 validation repertoires and the approximately 670 first-cohort repertoires, a later analysis reported.

The table came from immunoSEQ multiplex PCR; TCRdb's copy has only in-frame clones and leaves some out. The table has more than 300,000 clones, approximately 90% seen once. V shed 2 bases and J 2 bases; nucleotides not matched to a gene: 1. CDR3 size: 14 residues. CDR1 is SGHRS, CDR2 YFSETQ, per germline. Note on this clone: Its antigen is as yet unknown. Within the sample, other DNA sequences also encode this same CDR3.

The study, taken as a whole, reports: Reported results showed that the classifier diagnosed cytomegalovirus status with high specificity and sensitivity. There were 164 TCR beta chains listed as cytomegalovirus-associated.

Separation from the 666-subject first cohort characterized the roughly 130-subject validation cohort, to which the donors belonged. Material for sequencing was PBMCs. This chain joins TRBV5-1 and TRBJ2-7, with 10 bases aligning to TRBD2. This sequence was found in a young woman in good health and CMV-seronegative. CDR3 residues: CASSLAGGTYEQYF. The CDR3 bases are TGCGCCAGCAGCTTAGCGGGAGGGACCTACGAGCAGTACTTC.